One and the same sample provided the 5 T cell receptor beta chains below, sequenced in a study of OX40 agonist ivuxolimab in advanced cancers. Some clones are missing from TCRdb's copy, which holds only in-frame ones; the method was immunoSEQ multiplex PCR. The data show about 97,000 clones, about 86% seen once. The sequenced sample was CD4+ or CD8+ T cells sorted from blood, obtained in a trial of the OX40 agonist ivuxolimab. These TCRs come from an adult with an advanced solid tumor such as melanoma, head and neck, liver or kidney cancer.

The genes are TRBV18 and TRBJ1-1, with TRBD1 matching over 9 bases. The CDR3 is made up of 14 amino acids. Germline loops: CDR1 KGHSH, CDR2 LQKENI. Trimming at V came to 5 bases and at J to 1 base, leaving 2 bases not matched to a gene. The CDR3 is CASSTGQGNTEAFF. CDR3 DNA: TGTGCCAGCTCAACGGGACAGGGGAACACTGAAGCTTTCTTT.

J is TRBJ2-3 and V is TRBV11-3; tentative D call: TRBD1 (7 bases). The germline gives CDR1 SGHNT, CDR2 YENEEA. CDR3 length: 15 residues. V gave up 8 bases and J gave up 4 bases, with 19 bases separating them. CDR3 amino acids: CASRGRKGAADTQYF. The CDR3 coding sequence is TGTGCCAGCCGGGGGAGAAAGGGGGCGGCAGATACGCAGTATTTT. The full variable domain, its missing parts supplied by reference TRBV11-3 and TRBJ2-3, is EAGVVQSPRYKIIEKKQPVAFWCNPISGHNTLYWYLQNLGQGPELLIRYENEEAVDDSQLPKDRFSAERLKGVDSTLKIQPAELGDSAVYLCASRGRKGAADTQYFGPGTRLTVL.

V usage is TRBV13 and J usage is TRBJ1-3, with 9 bases that match TRBD1. The CDR3 loop spans 14 amino acids. Per the germline V gene, CDR1 is PRHDT and CDR2 is FYEKMQ (reference sequence). J was trimmed by 4 bases and V by 5 bases; bases with no gene match: 3. The CDR3 loop reads CASSGTGLGNTIYF. CDR3 DNA: TGTGCCAGCAGCGGGACAGGGTTAGGAAACACCATATATTTT.

The rearrangement joins TRBV29-1 to TRBJ2-3, with 10 bases lining up with TRBD1. The germline V gene has CDR1 SQVTM and CDR2 ANQGSEA. The junction had 11 bases not matched to a gene; V was cut back by 5 bases and J by 3 bases. The CDR3 has 16 residues. CDR3 region: CSVSGQGIGMTDTQYF. CDR3 nucleotides: TGCAGCGTTTCGGGACAGGGGATTGGGATGACAGATACGCAGTATTTT.

Turning to this clone: The junction departs from the called germline gene at one end, perhaps through a read error. The J gene is TRBJ2-5, the V gene TRBV27; D remains unclear. There are 13 residues in the CDR3. Germline CDR1 and CDR2: MNHEY and SMNVEV (reference sequence). In DNA form, the CDR3 reads TGTGCCAGCGGTTTCAGGTACAAAGAGACCCAGTACTTC. Amino acid sequence: CASGFRYKETQYF.